The 32 T cell receptor beta chains below come from one sample, sequenced in a study of Tregs in tolerant kidney transplant recipients. Some clones are missing from TCRdb's copy, which holds only in-frame ones; the method was immunoSEQ multiplex PCR. This listing includes some 30,000 clones. Mixed chimerism was transient after nonmyeloablative marrow transplants from related graft donors. The starting material was CD4+ T cells from blood (PBMCs), obtained 24 months after the transplant. Every receptor here comes from a human patient who received a combined kidney and bone marrow transplant. A share of the T cells may be of graft donor origin.

With respect to this clone: With the read ending 3 residues before the CDR3 end, the germline J gene is used to fill in that end. The chain couples TRBV30 to TRBJ1-6, with unresolved D. The CDR3 is 12 amino acids. The germline V and J ends were trimmed by 0 bases and 9 bases, with 6 bases remaining between them. Germline V gene sequence: CDR1 GTSNPN, CDR2 SVGIG (reference sequence). Partial CDR3 DNA: TGTGCCTGGAGTGTTAGCGGTTCACCC. This sequence encodes CAWSVSGSP. The CDR3, in full, reads CAWSVSGSPLHF.

For this clone: The read terminates 3 residues ahead of where the CDR3 ends, so the germline J gene completes it. The chain uses TRBV6-2 or TRBV6-3 and TRBJ2-7, with a weak D call TRBD1 (5 bases). Germline-derived CDR1 and CDR2 are MNHEY and SVGEGT. V was trimmed by 6 bases and J by 4 bases, leaving 10 bases between them. The CDR3 extends over 12 amino acids. The sequenced CDR3 bases are TGTGCCAGCAGCTGGCAGGGATACGAG. Its translation is CASSWQGYE. The whole CDR3 protein reads CASSWQGYEQYF.

To note about this clone: The read stops 3 residues short of the end of the CDR3; the missing end is completed from the germline J gene. This chain connects TRBV20-1 to TRBJ1-2; TRBD1 might be the D (5 bases). Germline-derived CDR1 and CDR2 are DFQATT and SNEGSKA (reference sequence). There are 16 residues in the CDR3. The V end was cut by 1 base, the J end by 4 bases, with 19 bases between. The CDR3 protein is CSARGLGRVGGYGYTF. CDR3 bases read: TGCAGTGCTAGAGGTTTAGGCAGGGTGGGAGGCTATGGC.

In regard to this clone: Read sequence stops 3 residues before the CDR3 end, and the germline J gene provides the missing end. The J gene is TRBJ2-7, the V gene TRBV19, with 12 bases fitting TRBD2. The V and J ends lost 3 bases and 4 bases, in that order; junction bases with no gene match: 4. The CDR3 contains 15 residues. The germline gives CDR1 LNHDA, CDR2 SQIVND (reference sequence). CDR3 protein: CASSITSGRTYEQYF. The DNA read from the CDR3 is TGTGCCAGTAGTATCACTAGCGGGAGGACGTACGAG.

On this clone: Sequencing ends 3 residues short of the CDR3 end; the germline J gene provides the rest. The J gene is TRBJ2-1, the V gene TRBV20-1, with 8 nucleotides matching TRBD2. This CDR3 has 15 amino acids. J lost 4 bases, V lost 0 bases, and 5 bases had no gene match. Looked up from germline, CDR1 is DFQATT and CDR2 is SNEGSKA (reference sequence). The CDR3 loop is CSARDSGTGYNEQFF. CDR3 DNA (partial): TGCAGTGCTAGAGATAGCGGGACGGGTTACAATGAG.

As for this clone: The read stops 3 residues short of the end of the CDR3; the missing end is completed from the germline J gene. The chain recombines TRBV30 with TRBJ2-7; 8 positions agree with TRBD2. Germline assignment: CDR1 GTSNPN and CDR2 SVGIG (reference sequence). Unmatched junction bases numbered 8, after V lost 0 bases and J lost 1 base. CDR3 size: 16 residues. The CDR3 sequence: CAWSVAGVEPSYEQYF. The sequenced part of the CDR3 DNA is TGTGCCTGGAGTGTAGCGGGAGTTGAGCCTTCCTACGAG.

On this clone: The CDR3 end lies 3 residues beyond the end of the read and is filled in from the germline J gene. The chain is built from TRBV20-1 and TRBJ2-1; no definite D call. V lost 0 bases and J 7 bases, leaving 16 bases between the germline ends. The CDR3 sequence is 15 residues long. Germline V gene lookup returns CDR1 DFQATT and CDR2 SNEGSKA (reference sequence). This CDR3 is CSARDIARGVNEQFF. The sequenced part of the CDR3 DNA is TGCAGTGCTAGAGATATCGCTAGAGGAGTAAATGAG.

In the case of this clone: The CDR3 extends 3 residues past the end of the read, so its final part is completed from the germline J gene. V gene TRBV2 combines with J gene TRBJ2-1; TRBD2 agrees at 7 bases. CDR1 SNHLY and CDR2 FYNNEI come from the germline V gene. The ends lost 6 bases at V and 0 bases at J; junction bases unmatched: 5. The CDR3 runs to 15 residues. CDR3 DNA, as far as it was read: TGTGCCAGCAGAACCGGGACTACCTCCTACAATGAG. Translated, it gives CASRTGTTSYNE. The full CDR3 protein is CASRTGTTSYNEQFF.

About this clone: The read gets to within 3 residues of the CDR3 end, and the germline J gene fills in the rest. V is TRBV20-1 and J is TRBJ2-2; the match to TRBD1 covers 9 bases. CDR1 DFQATT and CDR2 SNEGSKA come from the germline V gene (reference sequence). This CDR3 region has 13 residues. Incomplete CDR3 DNA: TGCAGTGCTAGAGATCCAACAGGGGGCGGG. This gives the protein CSARDPTGGG. The full-length CDR3 reads as CSARDPTGGGLFF.

Worth noting for this clone: The read comes to an end 3 residues before the CDR3 does, leaving the germline J gene to fill in the end. The J gene is TRBJ1-6, the V gene TRBV14, with D perhaps matching TRBD1 (6 bases). Germline CDR1 SGHDN, CDR2 FVKESK. This CDR3 is 16 amino acids long. V dropped 4 bases and J dropped 10 bases, with 20 bases sitting between them. The sequenced CDR3 bases are TGTGCCAGCAGCCGGTACAGGGCCAATTGGAGGTCACCC. Residues: CASSRYRANWRSP. The complete CDR3 protein is CASSRYRANWRSPLHF.

Comments on this clone: The read ends 3 residues early relative to the CDR3; the germline J gene fills the gap. V gene TRBV20-1 combines with J gene TRBJ2-7, with D tentatively TRBD2 (5 bases). Trimming stripped 0 bases from V and 2 bases from J, with 8 bases between. Germline values: CDR1 DFQATT, CDR2 SNEGSKA (reference sequence). The length of the CDR3 is 13 residues. The CDR3 loop reads CSARDLAPYEQYF. The DNA read from the CDR3 is TGCAGTGCTAGAGATCTAGCCCCCTACGAG.

This clone is classed as medium-sized (0.01 to 0.1%) by frequency. The missing CDR3 end, 3 residues past where the read stops, is filled in from the germline J gene. This chain links TRBV20-1 with TRBJ2-3; D is perhaps TRBD1 (5 bases). Germline V gives CDR1 DFQATT, CDR2 SNEGSKA (reference sequence). The length of the CDR3 is 16 residues. Trimming removed 2 bases at V and 1 base at J, with 16 bases between. The CDR3 DNA, read in part, is TGCAGTGCTAGACAGATCCAGGGTGGGGGCACAGATACG. Its protein is CSARQIQGGGTDT. The complete CDR3 reads CSARQIQGGGTDTQYF.

A note on this clone: Coverage ceases 3 residues before the CDR3 finishes, and the germline J gene fills in the end. The genes are TRBV18 and TRBJ1-3; D is possibly TRBD1 (5 bases). Trimming removed 0 bases from V and 2 bases from J, with 8 bases in between. This CDR3 is 15 amino acids long. CDR1 and CDR2 from the germline V gene are KGHSH and LQKENI. CDR3 DNA (partial): TGTGCCAGCTCACCACCGGGGCAGACTGGAAACACC. It translates to CASSPPGQTGNT. In full, the CDR3 is CASSPPGQTGNTIYF.

The sequenced CDR3 bases are TGTGCCAGTGGGACAGTGGGCAATCAGCCC. This gives the protein CASGTVGNQP. From start to end, the CDR3 is CASGTVGNQPQHF. This rearrangement joins TRBV19 to TRBJ1-5; 7 bases are shared with TRBD1. The CDR3 end is not reached by the read, which stops 3 residues before it; the germline J gene fills it in. Germline V gene sequence: CDR1 LNHDA, CDR2 SQIVND (reference sequence). The ends lost 8 bases at V and 2 bases at J; junction bases unmatched: 3. The CDR3 length is 13 residues.

Points on this clone: The CDR3 end is not reached by the read, which stops 3 residues before it; the germline J gene fills it in. The V gene is TRBV2, the J gene TRBJ1-2; 8 bases line up with TRBD1. From germline, CDR1 is SNHLY and CDR2 FYNNEI. Trimming at V came to 3 bases and at J to 7 bases, leaving 4 bases not matched to a gene. The CDR3 spans 13 residues. Incomplete CDR3 DNA: TGTGCCAGCAGTGAGCCGGACAGGGCTGGC. Translated: CASSEPDRAG. The complete CDR3 protein is CASSEPDRAGYTF.

As concerns this clone: Read coverage stops 3 residues before the CDR3 terminus; the germline J gene supplies the remainder. This chain joins TRBV20-1 and TRBJ2-5; 14 nucleotides align to TRBD2. The CDR3 has 15 residues. V gave up 6 bases and J gave up 5 bases; unmatched junction bases: 8. CDR1 and CDR2 (germline): DFQATT, SNEGSKA (reference sequence). The CDR3 loop reads CSAAGTSGSLETQYF. Partial CDR3 DNA: TGCAGTGCGGCGGGGACTAGCGGGAGTTTGGAGACC.

Points on this clone: The missing CDR3 end, 3 residues past where the read stops, is filled in from the germline J gene. The chain recombines TRBV20-1 with TRBJ2-2; D may be TRBD2 (5 bases). V shed 6 bases and J shed 6 bases, with 17 bases lying between them. The CDR3 is 14 amino acids. The germline V gene encodes CDR1 DFQATT and CDR2 SNEGSKA (reference sequence). The part of the CDR3 DNA that was read is TGCAGTGCACCTATCCGGGGAGACGCCGGGGAG. The encoded protein is CSAPIRGDAGE. The CDR3 in full is CSAPIRGDAGELFF.

This clone registers medium-sized by frequency. The missing CDR3 end, 3 residues past where the read stops, is filled in from the germline J gene. The sample holds other DNA sequences that translate to the same CDR3. This chain uses TRBV5-1 with TRBJ2-2; no clear D. Trimming pared 4 bases from V and 1 base from J, leaving 8 bases between. Germline V gives CDR1 SGHRS, CDR2 YFSETQ. This CDR3 is 14 amino acids long. The CDR3 protein is CASSGAENTGELFF. Partial CDR3 DNA: TGCGCCAGCAGCGGCGCGGAGAACACCGGGGAG.

A word on this clone: The read terminates 3 residues ahead of where the CDR3 ends, so the germline J gene completes it. The chain links TRBV7-9 to TRBJ2-3; 12 bases line up with TRBD2. This CDR3 region has 15 residues. Germline trimming cut 5 bases from V and 6 bases from J; bases unmatched to any gene: 6. Germline values: CDR1 SEHNR, CDR2 FQNEAQ (reference sequence). CDR3 in amino acids: CASSPTSGRSDTQYF. Incomplete CDR3 DNA: TGTGCCAGCAGCCCGACTAGCGGGAGAAGTGATACG.

Comments on this clone: Read coverage stops 3 residues before the CDR3 terminus; the germline J gene supplies the remainder. The chain recombines TRBV30 with TRBJ1-4; TRBD1 might be the D (5 bases). The CDR3 length is 14 residues. Trimming cost V 4 bases and J 4 bases, with 13 bases left between them. Per germline, CDR1 GTSNPN and CDR2 SVGIG (reference sequence). The sequenced part of the CDR3 DNA is TGTGCCTGGAACCAACAGGCCATTAATGAAAAA. Its translation is CAWNQQAINEK. From start to end, the CDR3 is CAWNQQAINEKLFF.

As regards this clone: The read terminates 3 residues ahead of where the CDR3 ends, so the germline J gene completes it. The gene calls are TRBV7-6 and TRBJ2-1; 7 bases are shared with TRBD2. The CDR3 is made up of 14 amino acids. Per the germline V gene, CDR1 is SGHVS and CDR2 is FNYEAQ. The V and J ends lost 2 bases and 6 bases, in that order; junction bases with no gene match: 4. CDR3 sequence: CASSLSERGNEQFF. The sequenced CDR3 bases are TGTGCCAGCAGCTTATCGGAGCGGGGCAATGAG.

The part of the CDR3 DNA that was read is TGTGCCAGCTCACCCGATCTGGGGCCGTTCGAG. Translated, it gives CASSPDLGPFE. The full CDR3 protein is CASSPDLGPFEQYF. This chain joins TRBV18 and TRBJ2-7, with a weak D call TRBD1 (5 bases). The read ends 3 residues shy of where the CDR3 ends; the end is completed using the germline J gene. Germline CDR1 and CDR2: KGHSH and LQKENI. Trimming left V 3 bases short and J 6 bases short, with 15 bases between. This CDR3 contains 14 residues.

A note on this clone: The sequence runs out 3 residues before the end of the CDR3; the remainder is reconstructed from the germline J gene. The chain is built from TRBV5-1 and TRBJ2-7; TRBD2 matches at 8 bases. The CDR3 spans 12 residues. The ends lost 7 bases at V and 3 bases at J; junction bases unmatched: 3. Germline V gene data show CDR1 as SGHRS and CDR2 as YFSETQ. CDR3 sequence reads: CASETSDYEQYF. The DNA read from the CDR3 is TGCGCCAGCGAGACTAGCGACTACGAG.

As for this clone: Sequencing ends 3 residues short of the CDR3 end; the germline J gene provides the rest. The chain has TRBV10-3 and TRBJ1-1; 8 bases match TRBD1. The ends lost 10 bases at V and 6 bases at J; junction bases unmatched: 10. Germline V gene sequence: CDR1 ENHRY, CDR2 SYGVKD. The CDR3 spans 13 residues. The sequenced part of the CDR3 DNA is TGTGCCAGCCAGGCAGGGGGCGTCTCTGAA. This codes for CASQAGGVSE. The complete CDR3 reads CASQAGGVSEAFF.

With respect to this clone: The read terminates 3 residues ahead of where the CDR3 ends, so the germline J gene completes it. This chain joins TRBV20-1 and TRBJ2-1; TRBD2 agrees at 8 bases. This CDR3 is 15 amino acids long. Unmatched junction bases numbered 4, after V lost 1 base and J lost 2 bases. Germline CDR1 reads DFQATT; CDR2 reads SNEGSKA (reference sequence). The covered CDR3 bases are TGCAGTGCTAGAGGACCGGGACTAGCCTACAATGAG. Its protein is CSARGPGLAYNE. The CDR3, in full, reads CSARGPGLAYNEQFF.

As to this clone: The read stops 3 residues short of the end of the CDR3; the missing end is completed from the germline J gene. The V call is TRBV10-1, the J call TRBJ2-2; unclear D gene. The ends were cut back, 1 base at V and 0 bases at J, with 6 bases in the middle. Germline CDR1 WNHNN, CDR2 SYGVQD (reference sequence). The CDR3 covers 15 residues. The CDR3 DNA, read in part, is TGCGCCAGCAGTGAGTATGGCTCGAACACCGGGGAG. Translated: CASSEYGSNTGE. The CDR3 in full is CASSEYGSNTGELFF.

Concerning this clone itself: The sequenced fragment ends 3 residues before the CDR3 boundary, so the rest is inferred from the germline J gene. The chain has TRBV5-1 and TRBJ1-5, with 10 positions matching TRBD1. This CDR3 region has 15 residues. CDR1 SGHRS and CDR2 YFSETQ come from the germline V gene. V was pared by 2 bases and J by 2 bases, with 1 base of the junction left unmatched. The CDR3 spells CASSFGTGGNQPQHF. The part of the CDR3 DNA that was read is TGCGCCAGCAGCTTCGGGACAGGGGGCAATCAGCCC.

As concerns this clone: The read comes to an end 3 residues before the CDR3 does, leaving the germline J gene to fill in the end. The chain combines TRBV4-2 with TRBJ2-1, with 9 bases matching TRBD2. V trimming: 3 bases; J trimming: 0 bases; junction bases outside the gene matches: 15. Germline V lookup: CDR1 LGHNA, CDR2 YNFKEQ. CDR3 length: 20 amino acids. Partial CDR3 DNA: TGTGCCAGCAGCCATTTCAGGCGGCTAGCGGGAAGGAGCTCCTACAATGAG. Its translation is CASSHFRRLAGRSSYNE. The entire CDR3 protein is CASSHFRRLAGRSSYNEQFF.

A remark on this clone: The sequence runs out 3 residues before the end of the CDR3; the remainder is reconstructed from the germline J gene. The chain links TRBV10-3 to TRBJ2-6; TRBD1 is a possible D gene (6 bases). Deletions cut 0 bases from V and 3 bases from J, with 12 bases between. This CDR3 comprises 17 residues. Germline V lookup: CDR1 ENHRY, CDR2 SYGVKD. The part of the CDR3 DNA that was read is TGTGCCATCAGTGAGTCCCCCACAGGGTTTGGGGCCAACGTC. Translated, it gives CAISESPTGFGANV. The whole CDR3 protein reads CAISESPTGFGANVLTF.

Turning to this clone: The read halts 3 residues ahead of the CDR3 end, with the missing end drawn from the germline J gene. The rearrangement links TRBV20-1 to TRBJ2-1; TRBD2 agrees at 10 bases. The length of the CDR3 is 14 residues. The V segment lost 5 bases and the J segment 6 bases; nucleotides outside the gene matches: 7. Germline loops: CDR1 DFQATT, CDR2 SNEGSKA (reference sequence). The CDR3: CSALGLAEGNEQFF. The DNA read from the CDR3 is TGCAGTGCTCTTGGACTAGCGGAGGGCAATGAG.

Remarks on this clone: The CDR3 goes on 3 residues after the read ends, and that part is filled in from the germline J gene. The chain uses TRBV5-6 and TRBJ1-2; D might be TRBD1 (6 bases). The V gene lost 0 bases and the J gene lost 0 bases, with 9 bases spanning the gap. CDR1 and CDR2 (germline): SGHDT, YYEEEE. The CDR3 contains 15 residues. The CDR3 sequence is CASSLVTGANYGYTF. The covered CDR3 bases are TGTGCCAGCAGCTTGGTGACAGGAGCTAACTATGGC.

As to this clone: The CDR3 extends 3 residues past the end of the read, so its final part is completed from the germline J gene. The chain recombines TRBV5-1 with TRBJ2-2, with 16 nucleotides matching TRBD2. The V segment lost 3 bases and the J segment 9 bases; nucleotides outside the gene matches: 2. This CDR3 is built from 15 residues. Germline CDR1 is SGHRS and CDR2 is YFSETQ. The part of the CDR3 DNA that was read is TGCGCCAGCAGCTCGGGACTAGCGGGAGGGCGGGAG. Its protein product is CASSSGLAGGRE. The whole CDR3 is CASSSGLAGGRELFF. Full variable domain (missing parts from reference TRBV5-1 and TRBJ2-2): KAGVTQTPRYLIKTRGQQVTLSCSPISGHRSVSWYQQTPGQGLQFLFEYFSETQRNKGNFPGRFSGRQFSNSRSEMNVSTLELGDSALYLCASSSGLAGGRELFFGEGSRLTVL.